This is a list of T cell receptor beta chains from one sample in a study of T cell repertoires in cytomegalovirus infection. The antigens for these receptors are not known. TCRdb reanalysed the reads using MiXCR and keeps one entry per CDR3 protein. The sample consists of 150,000 or so distinct CDR3 sequences, around 30% of them appearing once. Source: CD8+ T cells from cultured PBMCs, taken from culture after CMV antigen stimulation. Receptor source: a human donor in good health (CMV status not recorded). Some clones in this sample may be carry-over from other donors' samples. Both conserved end residues are part of each CDR3. D genes are given only for firm matches. A row's size may be missing; if present it is once, few, many or a size class.

D gene	V gene	J gene	clone size	CDR3 protein	CDR3 DNA
-	TRBV27	TRBJ2-5	-	CASSLGQGGTQYF	TGTGCCAGCAGTTTGGGGCAGGGGGGGACCCAGTACTTC
-	TRBV7-9	TRBJ2-2	many	CASSFLSASGTGELFF	TGTGCCAGCAGCTTCCTCTCTGCTAGTGGTACCGGGGAGCTGTTTTTT
-	TRBV7-9	TRBJ2-7	-	CASLGTGPYEQYF	TGTGCCAGCCTTGGCACCGGTCCATACGAGCAGTACTTC
TRBD2	TRBV27	TRBJ2-5	-	CASSLAGGPLKTQYF	TGTGCCAGCAGTTTAGCGGGGGGGCCGCTTAAGACCCAGTACTTC
TRBD1	TRBV20-1	TRBJ2-7	-	CSASSGGPYEQYF	TGCAGTGCTAGTTCAGGGGGTCCCTACGAGCAGTACTTC
TRBD1	TRBV5-1	TRBJ1-3	few	CASSLDGGQYSGNTIYF	TGCGCCAGCAGCTTGGACGGGGGACAGTACTCTGGAAACACCATATATTTT
TRBD1	TRBV14	TRBJ2-2	-	CASSQSPGQANTGELFF	TGTGCCAGCAGCCAAAGCCCTGGACAGGCCAACACCGGGGAGCTGTTTTTT
-	TRBV7-9	TRBJ2-6	-	CASSLAGREAGANVLTF	TGTGCCAGCAGCTTAGCGGGCAGGGAGGCTGGGGCCAACGTCCTGACTTTC
-	TRBV12-5	TRBJ1-1	-	CASGFDGNTEAFF	TGTGCTAGTGGTTTCGACGGGAACACTGAAGCTTTCTTT
-	TRBV7-8	TRBJ1-1	medium-sized	CASSGHLNTEAFF	TGTGCCAGCAGTGGACACTTGAACACTGAAGCTTTCTTT
-	TRBV18	TRBJ2-1	few	CASSADPYNEQFF	TGTGCCAGCTCAGCGGACCCCTACAATGAGCAGTTCTTC
-	TRBV11-2	TRBJ2-7	many	CASSLGDPYEQYF	TGTGCCAGCAGCTTAGGAGATCCCTACGAGCAGTACTTC
-	TRBV5-4	TRBJ2-5	many	CASSLDRQETQYF	TGTGCCAGCAGCTTGGACAGGCAAGAGACCCAGTACTTC
TRBD1	TRBV7-9	TRBJ1-2	-	CASSLVRDSYGYTF	TGTGCCAGCAGCTTAGTCAGGGACAGCTATGGCTACACCTTC
TRBD1	TRBV7-9	TRBJ1-5	many	CASSLDSAGGGPQHF	TGTGCCAGCAGCTTAGATTCCGCAGGGGGCGGACCCCAGCATTTT
TRBD1	TRBV29-1	TRBJ2-1	-	CSAPGQGLLDEQFF	TGCAGCGCCCCGGGACAGGGGCTCCTGGATGAGCAGTTCTTC
TRBD1	TRBV13	TRBJ1-2	-	CASSSAGTGGIYGYTF	TGTGCCAGCAGCTCTGCCGGGACAGGGGGGATCTATGGCTACACCTTC
-	TRBV4-1	TRBJ2-7	once	CASSQGVSPQWNEQYF	TGCGCCAGCAGCCAAGGTGTGTCCCCCCAATGGAATGAGCAGTACTTC
-	TRBV2	TRBJ1-1	many	CASSDPPERLRLTEAFF	TGTGCCAGCAGTGATCCCCCGGAACGGCTGCGCTTAACTGAAGCTTTCTTT
TRBD1	TRBV13	TRBJ1-6	few	CASSETGSASPLHF	TGTGCCAGCAGCGAGACAGGGTCGGCATCACCCCTCCACTTT
-	TRBV7-6	TRBJ2-5	-	CASSLSGWQETQYF	TGTGCCAGCAGCTTATCGGGTTGGCAAGAGACCCAGTACTTC
-	TRBV2	TRBJ1-1	-	CASRGDWENTEAFF	TGTGCCAGCAGAGGGGACTGGGAGAACACTGAAGCTTTCTTT
-	TRBV9	TRBJ2-3	few	CASSFTAALADTQYF	TGTGCCAGCAGCTTCACCGCAGCCCTGGCAGATACGCAGTATTTT
-	TRBV5-6	TRBJ2-7	-	CASSGGRVGVEQYF	TGTGCCAGCAGCGGGGGACGGGTGGGGGTCGAGCAGTACTTC
TRBD1	TRBV6-8	TRBJ1-5	few	CASSPTGVGLYQPQHF	TGTGCCAGCAGCCCAACAGGGGTCGGGCTATATCAGCCCCAGCATTTT
-	TRBV9	TRBJ2-1	few	CASSVRDGYNEQFF	TGTGCCAGCAGCGTCCGGGACGGCTACAATGAGCAGTTCTTC
-	TRBV5-6	TRBJ2-5	many	CASSLVFRDRETQYF	TGTGCCAGCAGCTTGGTTTTCAGGGATCGAGAGACCCAGTACTTC
TRBD2	TRBV7-2	TRBJ2-3	many	CASSQGLAGGLGSTDTQYF	TGTGCCAGCAGCCAGGGACTAGCGGGGGGGCTCGGGAGCACAGATACGCAGTATTTT
TRBD2	TRBV6-2/TRBV6-3	TRBJ2-1	-	CASSYSVGGGAENNEQFF	TGTGCCAGCAGTTACTCGGTTGGCGGGGGGGCCGAGAACAATGAGCAGTTCTTC
-	TRBV27	TRBJ2-5	few	CASSPLPGNQETQYF	TGTGCCAGCAGTCCCCTGCCTGGAAACCAAGAGACCCAGTACTTC
-	TRBV27	TRBJ2-1	-	CASSRGADNEQFF	TGTGCCAGCAGCCGGGGGGCGGACAATGAGCAGTTCTTC
TRBD1	TRBV12-3/TRBV12-4	TRBJ2-1	-	CASSSGQGASYNEQFF	TGTGCCAGCAGCTCCGGACAGGGGGCGTCTTACAATGAGCAGTTCTTC
-	TRBV7-2	TRBJ2-1	-	CASSPFLGGEQFF	TGTGCCAGCAGCCCGTTCTTGGGGGGCGAGCAGTTCTTC
-	TRBV29-1	TRBJ2-7	few	CSVEMAGVVYEQYF	TGCAGCGTTGAAATGGCAGGGGTAGTGTACGAGCAGTACTTC
TRBD2	TRBV7-6	TRBJ2-1	many	CASSLAGSGGLHEQFF	TGTGCCAGCAGCTTAGCAGGTAGCGGGGGGTTGCATGAGCAGTTCTTC
-	TRBV4-1	TRBJ1-1	-	CASSQVQVRENTEAFF	TGCGCCAGCAGCCAAGTTCAGGTTCGGGAGAACACTGAAGCTTTCTTT
TRBD1	TRBV2	TRBJ1-2	many	CASIPSLGTGEGYTF	TGTGCCAGCATCCCCAGCTTGGGGACAGGGGAAGGCTACACCTTC
-	TRBV12-3/TRBV12-4	TRBJ1-5	-	CASSSGFSNQPQHF	TGTGCCAGCAGCTCAGGTTTTAGCAATCAGCCCCAGCATTTT
-	TRBV9	TRBJ2-3	few	CASSPGVTDTQYF	TGTGCCAGCAGCCCTGGGGTCACAGATACGCAGTATTTT
TRBD1	TRBV7-9	TRBJ1-2	-	CASSKGTVYGYTF	TGTGCCAGCAGCAAAGGGACAGTCTATGGCTACACCTTC
TRBD2	TRBV7-9	TRBJ2-5	few	CASSSLANPETQYF	TGTGCCAGCAGCTCACTAGCGAATCCAGAGACCCAGTACTTC